This TCR beta chain was sequenced during a study of T cells in Graves' hyperthyroidism and ophthalmopathy. Regarding the study as a whole: Ophthalmopathy, as predicted by the model, came a median roughly 6.8 months after the prediction.

A few counts support this clonotype. The antigen is unknown. Trimming pared 1 base from V and 6 bases from J, leaving 10 bases between. CDR3 length equals 14 residues. Germline lookup yields CDR1 SGHAT and CDR2 FQDESV (reference sequence). Using RNA transcripts as the source, TCR beta CDR3 regions were amplified. HTBI primers drove first-round RT-PCR of the TCR CDR3. One entry per CDR3 protein, called by TCRdb with MiXCR from the multiplex PCR reads. Of around 300,000 distinct CDR3 sequences listed, around 15% are singletons. The sequence derives from a woman between 40 and 50 years old with Graves' hyperthyroidism. Sequences were obtained from blood. The V gene is TRBV11-1, the J gene TRBJ2-1, with TRBD1 as a possible D gene (5 bases). The CDR3 DNA reads as TGTGCCAGCAGCTTAGGCCTCCAGGGCAATGAGCAGTTCTTC. It is translated as CASSLGLQGNEQFF.